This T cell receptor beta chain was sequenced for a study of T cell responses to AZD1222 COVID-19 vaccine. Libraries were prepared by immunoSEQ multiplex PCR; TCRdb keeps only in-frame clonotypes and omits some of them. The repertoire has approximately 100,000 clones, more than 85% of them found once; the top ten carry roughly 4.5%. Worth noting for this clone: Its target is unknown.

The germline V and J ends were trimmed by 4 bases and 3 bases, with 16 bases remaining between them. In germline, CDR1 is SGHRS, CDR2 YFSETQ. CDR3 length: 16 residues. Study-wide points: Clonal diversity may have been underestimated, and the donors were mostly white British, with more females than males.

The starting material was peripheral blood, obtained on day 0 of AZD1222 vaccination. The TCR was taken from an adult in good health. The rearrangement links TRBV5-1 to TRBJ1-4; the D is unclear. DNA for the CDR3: TGCGCCAGCAGCCATGGATTCACCGCCGCTAATGAAAAACTGTTTTTT. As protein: CASSHGFTAANEKLFF.